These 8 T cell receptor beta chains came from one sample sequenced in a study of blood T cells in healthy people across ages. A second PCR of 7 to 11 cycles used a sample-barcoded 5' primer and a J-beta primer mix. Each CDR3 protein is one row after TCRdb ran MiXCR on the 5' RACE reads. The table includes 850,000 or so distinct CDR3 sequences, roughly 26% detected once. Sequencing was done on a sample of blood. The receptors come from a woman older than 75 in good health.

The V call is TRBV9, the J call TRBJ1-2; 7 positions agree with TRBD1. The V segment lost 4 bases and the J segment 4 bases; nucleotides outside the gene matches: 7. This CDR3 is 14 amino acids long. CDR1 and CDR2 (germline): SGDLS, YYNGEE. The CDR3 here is CASSLGQPFYGYTF. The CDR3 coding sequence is TGTGCCAGCAGCCTGGGACAGCCCTTCTATGGCTACACCTTC. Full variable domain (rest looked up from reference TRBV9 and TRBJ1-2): DSGVTQTPKHLITATGQRVTLRCSPRSGDLSVYWYQQSLDQGLQFLIQYYNGEERAKGNILERFSAQQFPDLHSELNLSSLELGDSALYFCASSLGQPFYGYTFGSGTRLTVV.

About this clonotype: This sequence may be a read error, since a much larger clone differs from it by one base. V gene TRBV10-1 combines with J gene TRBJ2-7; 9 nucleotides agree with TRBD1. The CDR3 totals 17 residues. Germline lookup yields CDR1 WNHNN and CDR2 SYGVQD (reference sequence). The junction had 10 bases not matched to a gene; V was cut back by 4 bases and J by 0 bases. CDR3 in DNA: TGCGCCAGCAGTGGGTCGGATGGACAGGGGAGCTCCTACGAGCAGTACTTC. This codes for CASSGSDGQGSSYEQYF.

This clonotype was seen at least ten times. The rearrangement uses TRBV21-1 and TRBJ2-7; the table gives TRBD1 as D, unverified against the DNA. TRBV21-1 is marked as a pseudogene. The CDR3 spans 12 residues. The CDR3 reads CARIRDRGEQYF. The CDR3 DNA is TGTGCCAGAATCCGGGACAGGGGAGAGCAGTACTTC.

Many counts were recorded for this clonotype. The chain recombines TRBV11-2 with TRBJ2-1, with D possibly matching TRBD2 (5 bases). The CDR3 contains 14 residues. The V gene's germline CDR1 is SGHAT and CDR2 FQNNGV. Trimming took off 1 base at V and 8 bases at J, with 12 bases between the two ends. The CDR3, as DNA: TGTGCCAGCAGCTTAGGCCTAGCTTCCCATGAGCAGTTCTTC. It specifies CASSLGLASHEQFF.

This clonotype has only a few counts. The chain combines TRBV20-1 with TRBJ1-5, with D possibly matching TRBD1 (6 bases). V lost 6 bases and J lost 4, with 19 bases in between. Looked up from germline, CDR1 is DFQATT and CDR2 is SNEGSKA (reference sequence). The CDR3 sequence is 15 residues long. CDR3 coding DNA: TGCAGTGCCCCGAATACAGGGATTTCGAATCAGCCCCAGCATTTT. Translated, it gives CSAPNTGISNQPQHF.

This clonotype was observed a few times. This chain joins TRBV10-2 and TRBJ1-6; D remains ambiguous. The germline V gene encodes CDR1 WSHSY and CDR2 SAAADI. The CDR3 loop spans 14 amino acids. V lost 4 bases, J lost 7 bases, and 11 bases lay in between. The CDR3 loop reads CASSVSKANSPLHF. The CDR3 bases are TGCGCCAGCAGTGTATCCAAGGCCAATTCACCCCTCCACTTT.

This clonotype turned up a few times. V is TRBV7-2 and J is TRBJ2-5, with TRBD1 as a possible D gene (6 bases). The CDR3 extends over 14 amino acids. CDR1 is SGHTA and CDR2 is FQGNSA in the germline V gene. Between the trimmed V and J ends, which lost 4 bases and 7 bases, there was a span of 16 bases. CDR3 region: CASSWFGGSGTQYF. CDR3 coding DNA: TGTGCCAGCAGCTGGTTTGGGGGCTCAGGGACCCAGTACTTC.

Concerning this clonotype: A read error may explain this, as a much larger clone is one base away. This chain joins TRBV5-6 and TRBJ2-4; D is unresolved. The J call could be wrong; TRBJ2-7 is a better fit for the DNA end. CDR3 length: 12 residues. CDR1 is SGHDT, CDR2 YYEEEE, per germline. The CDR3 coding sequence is TGTGCCAGCAGCTTGCCCCGCTCCGAGCAGTACTTC. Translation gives CASSLPRSEQYF.